These 18 T cell receptor beta chains share one sample of origin, sequenced in a study of blood T cell repertoires in COVID-19. Some clones are missing from TCRdb's copy, which holds only in-frame ones; the method was immunoSEQ multiplex PCR. The sample holds over 150,000 clones; 76% are singletons and the top ten take roughly 3.5%. The specimen was peripheral blood. The source is a woman older than 75 with acute or convalescent COVID-19.

This clone was recorded a few times. This chain joins TRBV11-2 and TRBJ1-1; D gene unclear. Germline loops: CDR1 SGHAT, CDR2 FQNNGV. This CDR3 has 14 amino acids. V was shortened by 5 bases and J by 0 bases, with 10 bases between the two germline ends. In DNA, the CDR3 is TGTGCCAGCAGCCGTCCTCAGTTGAACACTGAAGCTTTCTTT. Its protein is CASSRPQLNTEAFF. Full variable domain (outside the CDR3, taken from reference TRBV11-2 and TRBJ1-1): EAGVAQSPRYKIIEKRQSVAFWCNPISGHATLYWYQQILGQGPKLLIQFQNNGVVDDSQLPKDRFSAERLKGVDSTLKIQPAKLEDSAVYLCASSRPQLNTEAFFGQGTRLTVV.

This chain connects TRBV5-5 to TRBJ1-2, with 8 bases that match TRBD1. V trimming: 0 bases; J trimming: 8 bases; junction bases outside the gene matches: 3. CDR3 length: 13 residues. Germline CDR1 and CDR2: SGHKS and YYEKEE (reference sequence). CDR3 coding DNA: TGTGCCAGCAGCTTGGTACAGGGGGTCGGCTACACCTTC. Protein: CASSLVQGVGYTF.

This chain joins TRBV5-1 and TRBJ2-3, with D possibly being TRBD2 (6 bases). Looked up from germline, CDR1 is SGHRS and CDR2 is YFSETQ. V dropped 4 bases and J dropped 2 bases, with 20 bases sitting between them. The CDR3 sequence is 17 residues long. CDR3 loop: CASSRGDSDLTTDTQYF. The CDR3 DNA reads TGCGCCAGCAGCCGAGGGGACTCCGACTTGACCACAGATACGCAGTATTTT.

This clone was counted a few times. The chain couples TRBV12-3 or TRBV12-4 to TRBJ1-2, with D uncertain. Trimming stripped 5 bases from V and 9 bases from J, with 13 bases between. This CDR3 region has 12 residues. Here the CDR3 DNA reads TGTGCCAGCAGTCCGCCTGGGCTCAGCTACACCTTC. Residues: CASSPPGLSYTF.

This sequence joins TRBV19 and TRBJ2-2; 7 bases fit TRBD1. The CDR3 has 15 amino acids. Germline V gene sequence: CDR1 LNHDA, CDR2 SQIVND (reference sequence). V shed 5 bases and J 6 bases; nucleotides not matched to a gene: 9. The CDR3 sequence: CASSPRTTGAGELFF. As DNA, the CDR3 is TGTGCCAGTAGTCCCAGAACCACAGGGGCCGGGGAGCTGTTTTTT.

The chain employs TRBV5-1 and TRBJ2-2, with TRBD1 matching 11 bases. Germline assignment: CDR1 SGHRS and CDR2 YFSETQ. The CDR3 contains 19 residues. The V segment lost 4 bases and the J segment 3 bases; nucleotides outside the gene matches: 14. The DNA for the CDR3 is TGCGCCAGCAGCACTGGAGCATACCGGGACAGGGGGGACACCGGGGAGCTGTTTTTT. It is translated as CASSTGAYRDRGDTGELFF.

The V gene is TRBV30, the J gene TRBJ1-2, with 10 bases matching TRBD1. Germline-derived CDR1 and CDR2 are GTSNPN and SVGIG (reference sequence). The CDR3 has 14 amino acids. The V segment lost 5 bases and the J segment 6 bases; nucleotides outside the gene matches: 9. The CDR3 bases are TGTGCCTGGGGGAAAGACAGGGGGCTAAATGGCTACACCTTC. Encoded protein: CAWGKDRGLNGYTF.

This clone was counted between two and nine times. The rearrangement links TRBV7-2 to TRBJ2-7; 8 nucleotides line up with TRBD2. CDR3 size: 15 residues. The ends lost 0 bases at V and 2 bases at J; junction bases unmatched: 3. Per the germline V gene, CDR1 is SGHTA and CDR2 is FQGNSA. Here the CDR3 reads CASSLAAGGAYEQYF. The CDR3 coding sequence is TGTGCCAGCAGCTTAGCGGCGGGGGGCGCCTACGAGCAGTACTTC. Combining the CDR3 with reference TRBV7-2 and TRBJ2-7 gives the whole variable domain GAGVSQSPSNKVTEKGKDVELRCDPISGHTALYWYRQSLGQGLEFLIYFQGNSAPDKSGLPSDRFSAERTGGSVSTLTIQRTQQEDSAVYLCASSLAAGGAYEQYFGPGTRLTVT.

The rearrangement links TRBV6-1 to TRBJ2-1, with TRBD1 matching 7 bases. The CDR3 is made up of 17 amino acids. J gave up 0 bases and V 3 bases, and 8 bases lay outside the gene matches. Germline CDR1 reads MNHNS; CDR2 reads SASEGT. The CDR3 bases are TGTGCCAGCAGTGACGCCGGGACAGTCAGCTCCTACAATGAGCAGTTCTTC. This gives the protein CASSDAGTVSSYNEQFF.

The chain is built from TRBV24-1 and TRBJ2-3; 12 nucleotides line up with TRBD2. The CDR3 totals 16 residues. V was clipped by 3 bases and J by 8 bases; unmatched bases: 8. Germline V gives CDR1 KGHDR, CDR2 SFDVKD. The CDR3 nucleotides are TGTGCCACCAGTGATGCCCCTAGCGGGGGGGCTGGTACGCAGTATTTT. It is translated as CATSDAPSGGAGTQYF.

The V call is TRBV27, the J call TRBJ2-7, with D possibly matching TRBD2 (5 bases). Germline-derived CDR1 and CDR2 are MNHEY and SMNVEV (reference sequence). The CDR3 is 13 amino acids. Trimming took off 2 bases at V and 3 bases at J, with 8 bases between the two ends. The CDR3 loop is CASSLERDYEQYF. Here the CDR3 DNA reads TGTGCCAGCAGTTTAGAGAGGGACTACGAGCAGTACTTC.

The gene calls are TRBV19 and TRBJ2-1, with D possibly TRBD2 on 5 matching bases. The CDR3 has 13 amino acids. Trimming took off 4 bases at V and 7 bases at J, with 11 bases between the two ends. Looked up from germline, CDR1 is LNHDA and CDR2 is SQIVND (reference sequence). CDR3 DNA: TGTGCCAGTAGTACACTACCGGGAAATGAGCAGTTCTTC. Protein sequence: CASSTLPGNEQFF.

The CDR3 bases are TGTGCCAGCAGCTTGGGGGGACAGGGGGCGCTAAATTCACCCCTCCACTTT. This translates into CASSLGGQGALNSPLHF. The J gene is TRBJ1-6, the V gene TRBV5-4; 12 bases agree with TRBD1. V lost 0 bases to trimming and J lost 7 bases; unmatched junction nucleotides: 5. The CDR3 covers 17 residues. Germline CDR1 reads SGHNT; CDR2 reads YYREEE (reference sequence).

This chain uses TRBV11-2 with TRBJ2-3; D is perhaps TRBD1 (5 bases). Germline CDR1 and CDR2: SGHAT and FQNNGV. V lost 5 bases, J lost 4 bases, and 16 bases lay in between. The CDR3 is made up of 15 amino acids. Written as DNA, the CDR3 is TGTGCCAGCAGCCTCCACTTTAGGGGTGCAGATACGCAGTATTTT. It is translated as CASSLHFRGADTQYF.

The chain links TRBV27 to TRBJ2-1; tentative D call: TRBD2 (6 bases). Per germline, CDR1 MNHEY and CDR2 SMNVEV (reference sequence). The germline V and J ends were trimmed by 5 bases and 4 bases, with 12 bases remaining between them. The CDR3 runs to 14 residues. The CDR3 protein is CASSRTSQYNEQFF. The CDR3 DNA reads TGTGCCAGCAGTCGAACTAGCCAGTACAATGAGCAGTTCTTC.

This chain connects TRBV6-5 to TRBJ1-2, with D tentatively TRBD1 (5 bases). Germline-derived CDR1 and CDR2 are MNHEY and SVGAGI. The CDR3 covers 14 residues. V lost 4 bases and J 1 base, leaving 10 bases between the germline ends. The CDR3 loop reads CASSLGPLNYGYTF. DNA for the CDR3: TGTGCCAGCAGTTTGGGGCCTCTTAACTATGGCTACACCTTC.

This clone was observed a single time. This chain links TRBV11-2 with TRBJ2-5; 9 nucleotides agree with TRBD2. The CDR3 has 15 amino acids. CDR1 SGHAT and CDR2 FQNNGV come from the germline V gene. The V segment lost 5 bases and the J segment 5 bases; nucleotides outside the gene matches: 9. The CDR3 DNA follows: TGTGCCAGCAGCATTAGCGGGAGTGGTTCGGAGACCCAGTACTTC. Translated: CASSISGSGSETQYF.

This rearrangement joins TRBV7-3 to TRBJ2-1, with 7 bases that match TRBD2. CDR1 is SGHTA, CDR2 FQGTGA, per germline. The V segment lost 6 bases and the J segment 7 bases; nucleotides outside the gene matches: 12. This CDR3 has 15 amino acids. CDR3 DNA: TGTGCCAGCAGACAAACCGGGACTAATGTTAATGAGCAGTTCTTC. The encoded protein is CASRQTGTNVNEQFF.